One and the same sample provided the 24 T cell receptor beta chains below, sequenced in a study of T cells after posttransplantation cyclophosphamide (dated by TCRdb to 2016 to 2018). Library construction relied on the immunoSEQ multiplex PCR assay. TCRdb re-hosts the immuneACCESS table, in-frame sequences only. Its copies lack some clones; in the studies checked, an unresolved V gene accounts for under half of them, and the cause for the rest is not known. The sample counts 12,000 or so clones, each observed more than once. 26% of the sample is taken by the ten largest. The treatment or condition label here, explained by the study, means: high-dose cyclophosphamide on days +3 and +4 as single-agent GVHD prophylaxis. PTCy patients received busulfan and fludarabine conditioning, a related or unrelated marrow graft, and cyclophosphamide on days +3 and +4. Material: PBMCs, obtained after allogeneic stem cell transplant with posttransplant cyclophosphamide. The receptor set was obtained from a female patient in her 40s who received an allogeneic stem cell transplant from a related donor, was CMV-positive, and had acute GVHD only. Once a transplant has taken place, some T cells may be donor derived.

The sample holds many counts of this clone. The chain uses TRBV6-1 and TRBJ2-7, with TRBD1 matching 7 bases. CDR3 length: 19 residues. Germline-derived CDR1 and CDR2 are MNHNS and SASEGT. V lost 2 bases, J lost 1 base, and 17 bases stayed unmatched. In DNA form, the CDR3 reads TGTGCCAGCAGTGAATCTGGTGACAGGGTCCTGCCTGGGTCCTACGAGCAGTACTTC. Its translation: CASSESGDRVLPGSYEQYF.

This clone was counted at least ten times. This chain connects TRBV6-1 to TRBJ2-1; D ambiguous. CDR1 is MNHNS, CDR2 SASEGT, per germline. The CDR3 is made up of 15 amino acids. V dropped 5 bases and J dropped 6 bases, with 17 bases sitting between them. CDR3 sequence: CASSSTPRGANEQFF. In DNA, the CDR3 is TGTGCCAGCAGTTCCACCCCCCGAGGAGCCAATGAGCAGTTCTTC.

Ten or more counts support this clone. The V call is TRBV4-1, the J call TRBJ1-3; tentative D call: TRBD1 (5 bases). V was cut by 1 base and J by 8 bases, with 12 bases left in between. The CDR3 has 14 residues. The V gene's germline CDR1 is MGHRA and CDR2 YSYEKL. This chain's CDR3 is CASSQVIREDTIYF. In DNA form, the CDR3 reads TGCGCCAGCAGCCAAGTTATCAGGGAGGACACCATATATTTT.

This clone was seen repeatedly, ten times or more. This sequence joins TRBV6-5 and TRBJ2-3, with 8 positions matching TRBD1. The CDR3 consists of 13 residues. Per the germline V gene, CDR1 is MNHEY and CDR2 is SVGAGI. Unmatched junction bases numbered 2, after V lost 6 bases and J lost 3 bases. The CDR3 region is CASSRDRTDTQYF. The CDR3 bases are TGTGCCAGCAGCAGGGACAGGACAGATACGCAGTATTTT.

This clone has ten or more counts. The chain links TRBV6-1 to TRBJ1-3; a possible D gene is TRBD1 (6 bases). Trimming took 7 bases from V and 3 from J, leaving 13 bases between them. CDR1 is MNHNS, CDR2 SASEGT, per germline. This CDR3 spans 14 amino acids. As DNA, the CDR3 is TGTGCCAGCATTTCAGGGGCCAGTGGAAACACCATATATTTT. Amino acid sequence: CASISGASGNTIYF.

This clone was picked up many times. The chain employs TRBV18 and TRBJ1-2, with TRBD1 matching 8 bases. CDR3 length: 13 amino acids. Germline V CDR1 and CDR2: KGHSH, LQKENI. The J segment lost 4 bases and the V segment lost 6 bases, leaving 4 bases of the junction unmatched. The CDR3 DNA reads as TGTGCCAGCTCGCCTGACAGGGGCTATGGCTACACCTTC. Translated, it gives CASSPDRGYGYTF.

At least ten counts were recorded for this clone. The rearrangement links TRBV5-4 to TRBJ2-3; 7 nucleotides agree with TRBD1. Germline V CDR1 and CDR2: SGHNT, YYREEE (reference sequence). The V gene end was trimmed by 5 bases and the J gene end by 2 bases; junction bases not matched to a gene: 5. The CDR3 length is 14 residues. CDR3 nucleotide sequence: TGTGCCAGCAGAACGGGACAGCTCACAGATACGCAGTATTTT. Protein product: CASRTGQLTDTQYF. The whole variable domain, remainder taken from reference TRBV5-4 and TRBJ2-3, is ETGVTQSPTHLIKTRGQQVTLRCSSQSGHNTVSWYQQALGQGPQFIFQYYREEENGRGNFPPRFSGLQFPNYSSELNVNALELDDSALYLCASRTGQLTDTQYFGPGTRLTVL.

The chain combines TRBV10-2 with TRBJ2-4, with 10 nucleotides matching TRBD1. CDR1 and CDR2 (germline): WSHSY, SAAADI. V was clipped by 4 bases and J by 10 bases; unmatched bases: 7. This CDR3 spans 14 amino acids. CDR3 sequence: CASSGDRGVAIQYF. In nucleotides, the CDR3 is TGCGCCAGCAGTGGGGACAGGGGAGTCGCAATTCAGTACTTC.

This clone was seen ten or more times. The chain combines TRBV5-1 with TRBJ2-2, with unresolved D. This CDR3 contains 15 residues. V was cut by 3 bases and J by 0 bases, with 9 bases left in between. Germline assignment: CDR1 SGHRS and CDR2 YFSETQ. In DNA, the CDR3 is TGCGCCAGCAGCTCAACAGCTGCGAACACCGGGGAGCTGTTTTTT. This codes for CASSSTAANTGELFF.

There are many counts of this clone. The chain employs TRBV14 and TRBJ2-2, with D possibly matching TRBD1 (5 bases). This CDR3 comprises 14 residues. Germline V gene data show CDR1 as SGHDN and CDR2 as FVKESK. V gave up 1 base and J gave up 6 bases, with 9 bases separating them. CDR3 in amino acids: CASSQVVGAGELFF. In DNA, the CDR3 is TGTGCCAGCAGCCAAGTCGTAGGGGCCGGGGAGCTGTTTTTT. Using reference TRBV14 and TRBJ2-2 for the parts outside the CDR3, the full variable domain is EAGVTQFPSHSVIEKGQTVTLRCDPISGHDNLYWYRRVMGKEIKFLLHFVKESKQDESGMPNNRFLAERTGGTYSTLKVQPAELEDSGVYFCASSQVVGAGELFFGEGSRLTVL.

This clone came up many times. CDR3 protein: CASSLAPDRFSPLHF. The CDR3 coding sequence is TGTGCCAGCAGCTTAGCACCAGATCGATTTTCACCCCTCCACTTT. The chain combines TRBV7-2 with TRBJ1-6; no reliable D call. The V gene's germline CDR1 is SGHTA and CDR2 FQGNSA. CDR3 length: 15 amino acids. V dropped 0 bases and J dropped 9 bases, with 12 bases sitting between them.

This clone was recorded at least ten times. The CDR3 loop reads CASKGVESPLHF. The CDR3 coding sequence is TGTGCCAGCAAGGGGGTTGAGTCACCCCTCCACTTT. J is TRBJ1-6 and V is TRBV2; D possibly corresponds to TRBD1 (6 bases). CDR1 and CDR2 from the germline V gene are SNHLY and FYNNEI. Trimming cost V 7 bases and J 10 bases, with 11 bases left between them. CDR3 length: 12 amino acids.

This clone was recorded at least ten times. This chain connects TRBV15 to TRBJ2-3; 9 nucleotides align to TRBD1. V lost 0 bases, J lost 3 bases, and 7 bases stayed unmatched. Germline CDR1 LNHNV, CDR2 YYDKDF (reference sequence). The CDR3 length is 17 residues. For the CDR3, the DNA is TGTGCCACCAGCAGAGATCCGGGACAGGGTGTGACAGATACGCAGTATTTT. It encodes CATSRDPGQGVTDTQYF.

V and J are TRBV5-4 and TRBJ1-6; the D gene is possibly TRBD1 (6 bases). Deletions cut 4 bases from V and 9 bases from J, with 11 bases between. The CDR3 totals 13 residues. CDR1 and CDR2 (germline): SGHNT, YYREEE (reference sequence). The CDR3 coding sequence is TGTGCCAGCAGCATACTAGGGGGTTCACCCCTCCACTTT. Translation gives CASSILGGSPLHF.

This clone has a count of ten or more. The chain has TRBV9 and TRBJ2-2, with D possibly matching TRBD2 (6 bases). Germline CDR1 reads SGDLS; CDR2 reads YYNGEE. The CDR3 loop spans 15 amino acids. V shed 4 bases and J shed 6 bases, with 16 bases lying between them. CDR3 in DNA: TGTGCCAGCAGCTTCGGGACCGGGACTTCCGGGGAGCTGTTTTTT. It specifies CASSFGTGTSGELFF.

This clone has at least ten counts. This chain connects TRBV4-1 to TRBJ2-6, with a tentative D call TRBD1 (5 bases). V was shortened by 7 bases and J by 4 bases, with 11 bases between the two germline ends. Germline values: CDR1 MGHRA, CDR2 YSYEKL. The length of the CDR3 is 14 residues. The CDR3 spells CASIPGPGANVLTF. The CDR3 DNA is TGCGCCAGCATTCCAGGGCCCGGGGCCAACGTCCTGACTTTC.

In its sample, this clone was seen many times. The CDR3 loop reads CASSIGTTDTQYF. The DNA of the CDR3 is TGTGCCAGTAGTATCGGGACTACAGATACGCAGTATTTT. This sequence joins TRBV19 and TRBJ2-3; maybe TRBD2 (6 bases). Germline V lookup: CDR1 LNHDA, CDR2 SQIVND (reference sequence). V shed 3 bases and J shed 3 bases, with 7 bases lying between them. CDR3 size: 13 residues.

The chain joins TRBV5-1 to TRBJ2-3, with 15 nucleotides matching TRBD2. The CDR3 runs to 17 residues. V dropped 4 bases and J dropped 2; count of bases not matched to a gene: 5. Germline CDR1 reads SGHRS; CDR2 reads YFSETQ. Here the CDR3 DNA reads TGCGCCAGCAGCGGGGGACTAGCGGGGGGCTCCACAGATACGCAGTATTTT. Encoded protein: CASSGGLAGGSTDTQYF.

The genes are TRBV7-9 and TRBJ2-5, with 7 bases aligning to TRBD2. CDR3 length: 14 residues. The junction had 2 bases not matched to a gene; V was cut back by 2 bases and J by 2 bases. Germline V gene data show CDR1 as SEHNR and CDR2 as FQNEAQ (reference sequence). The CDR3 DNA sequence: TGTGCCAGCAGCTTACGGGGGGTACAAGAGACCCAGTACTTC. Translation gives CASSLRGVQETQYF.

This clone occurred many times. The chain carries TRBV10-3 and TRBJ2-1; D uncertain. Germline CDR1 ENHRY, CDR2 SYGVKD. The CDR3 totals 12 residues. Trimming pared 3 bases from V and 7 bases from J, leaving 7 bases between. The CDR3 DNA reads TGTGCCATCAGTGACAGGTTGAATGAGCAGTTCTTC. Protein: CAISDRLNEQFF.

V gene TRBV4-1 combines with J gene TRBJ2-5; 9 positions agree with TRBD1. The V segment lost 4 bases and the J segment 5 bases; nucleotides outside the gene matches: 11. CDR3 length equals 16 residues. Germline CDR1 reads MGHRA; CDR2 reads YSYEKL. The CDR3 here is CASSPLTDRGGETQYF. CDR3 nucleotides: TGCGCCAGCAGCCCCTTGACGGACAGGGGAGGCGAGACCCAGTACTTC.

This clone appeared many times. This sequence joins TRBV4-2 and TRBJ2-5; 9 bases align to TRBD2. The trim removed 1 base at V and 5 bases at J, leaving 14 bases unmatched. CDR1 LGHNA and CDR2 YNFKEQ come from the germline V gene. The CDR3 loop spans 18 amino acids. CDR3 region: CASSQAPLSGGLGETQYF. For the CDR3, the DNA is TGTGCCAGCAGCCAAGCGCCTCTTAGCGGGGGTCTGGGGGAGACCCAGTACTTC.

This clone occurred many times. The chain recombines TRBV11-2 with TRBJ1-2; no clear D gene. The germline V gene encodes CDR1 SGHAT and CDR2 FQNNGV. Trimming shortened V by 5 bases and J by 0 bases, and 7 bases separated the two germline ends. This CDR3 is 13 amino acids long. The CDR3 region has the DNA TGTGCCAGCAGCACACAGCCTAACTATGGCTACACCTTC. As protein: CASSTQPNYGYTF.

The V and J genes are TRBV4-3 and TRBJ2-2; 16 bases are a match to TRBD2. The V gene end was trimmed by 3 bases and the J gene end by 7 bases; junction bases not matched to a gene: 5. Germline lookup yields CDR1 LGHNA and CDR2 YSLEER. The CDR3 runs to 17 residues. The CDR3 loop reads CASSQGLAGGPGGELFF. For the CDR3, the DNA is TGCGCCAGCAGCCAGGGACTAGCGGGAGGGCCGGGCGGGGAGCTGTTTTTT.